This TCR beta chain is drawn from a study of T cell repertoires in cytomegalovirus infection. The wider study: CMV infection together with matching HLA type was indicated by public TCR beta signatures. Points from the study as a whole: In two of eight donors, the top clonotype was HLA-C-restricted CMV-specific.

One entry per CDR3 protein, called by TCRdb with MiXCR from the reads. In the table there are around 530,000 distinct CDR3 sequences, approximately 26% of which are singletons. Germline CDR1 SGHVS, CDR2 FNYEAQ. This CDR3 spans 18 amino acids. Trimming cost V 1 base and J 2 bases, with 18 bases left between them. The sample holds a few counts of this clonotype. The antigen is unknown. The sample consisted of PBMCs. This clonotype was obtained from a human donor in good health (CMV status not recorded). Some clones in this sample may be carry-over from other donors' samples. This chain links TRBV7-6 with TRBJ2-1; D assignment may be TRBD1 or TRBD2 (5 bases each). The CDR3 DNA reads TGTGCCAGCAGCTTAGGGTGGGCAGGGAGTAGGACCTACAATGAGCAGTTCTTC. Translated: CASSLGWAGSRTYNEQFF. Drawing the rest from reference TRBV7-6 and TRBJ2-1, the complete variable domain is GAGVSQSPRYKVTKRGQDVALRCDPISGHVSLYWYRQALGQGPEFLTYFNYEAQQDKSGLPNDRFSAERPEGSISTLTIQRTEQRDSAMYRCASSLGWAGSRTYNEQFFGPGTRLTVL.